This TCR beta chain stems from a study of blood T cell repertoires in COVID-19. Across the whole study: Some COVID-19 samples were acute and others convalescent; all came from the United States, Italy and Spain. T cells, B-cell-depleted T cells, or PBMCs supplied cDNA or gDNA.

Profiled with immunoSEQ multiplex PCR; TCRdb holds only in-frame clones, not every one. The sample consists of roughly 330,000 clones, around 87% of them appearing once. The CDR3 is 11 amino acids. Per the germline V gene, CDR1 is KGHSH and CDR2 is LQKENI. V was shortened by 5 bases and J by 12 bases, with 13 bases between the two germline ends. Participants, about 18 to 100 years old, spanned 25 or so US areas. All recovered Cohort 3 donors got two negative PCRs, got clearance, or saw symptom resolution. This chain joins TRBV18 and TRBJ1-1; unclear D gene. Sample: PBMCs or T cells enriched from blood (not recorded which). The sequence was obtained from a woman under 40 who had recovered from COVID-19. DNA of the CDR3: TGTGCCAGCTCAATGGGGAGAAAAACTTTCTTT. Its translation is CASSMGRKTFF.